Sequencing of this T cell receptor (beta chain) was carried out in a study of cytomegalovirus exposure and HLA in healthy donors (dated by TCRdb to the late 2010s). Notes on the research overall: In an earlier analysis of some 550 of the donors, 276 Gb of sequence data and 120 million or so unique TCR beta sequences from roughly 190 million T cells were reported. To predict cytomegalovirus infection status, the study combined high-throughput TCR immunosequencing, statistical association of individual TCRs with disease status, and machine learning. The T cell repertoires of 666 subjects were profiled by immunosequencing and related to cytomegalovirus serostatus. Donor age, sex, ethnicity and CMV serostatus were compiled together with the repertoire data. HLA typing covered class I and class II loci at four-digit resolution. The later analysis used no new phenotypic data to find candidate immune exposures, relying instead on TCR beta sequences and their occurrence across donors. The study was designed to test whether signatures of past pathogen exposure could be identified by cataloging public T cell receptors. Among the roughly 390 genotyped donors, around 79% belonged to the genetic ancestry cluster associated with self-reported Caucasian donors. All discovery cohort repertoires had been generated using a single sequencing platform. In an earlier analysis of 587 of the donors, high-throughput TCR beta sequencing was used to judge whether each TCR beta V gene segment behaved as functional or pseudogenic. In a later analysis, previously published TCR beta repertoires from 670 or so donors were re-analyzed and high-resolution HLA genotyping was added so that TCR occurrence patterns could be studied. Approximately 300 gigabases of sequencing data and about 92 million unique TCR sequences made up an early release that covered nearly 650 HLA-typed donors. The number of donors typed differed by locus, with 629-630 for A, B, C, DRB1 and DQB1, 522 for DQA1, 606 for DPA1, and some 440 for DPB1. Several DR-DQ haplotypes were handled as single units for association and clustering, since linkage in the cohort was strong. A separate validation cohort of roughly 130 different subjects was used in addition to the approximately 640-subject first cohort. A later genetic analysis took genome-wide SNP genotypes for about 55% of the roughly 700 donors and used that subset as a discovery cohort. Among under 450 genotyped donors of the cohort, an average of 235,054 unique TCR beta nucleotide sequences were sequenced per donor, approximately 20% of them non-productive. Summary of the overall study and its limitations: Because the 87-base-pair reads could not distinguish some IMGT-functional V segments, including TRBV6-2 and TRBV6-3, those segments were excluded. Cytomegalovirus status was reported to be diagnosed by the classifier with high specificity and sensitivity in both the original and validation cohorts. Compared with equally common non-associated chains, HLA-associated TCR beta chains in a later analysis were more clonally expanded and had lower generation probabilities. The study listed approximately 150 TCR beta chains as associated with cytomegalovirus. According to a later analysis, parvovirus B19, influenza, CMV and Epstein-Barr virus appeared linked to several top co-occurrence clusters. The sequencing pipeline was judged likely to have produced a cluster of highly shared sequence variants as a technical artifact. A later analysis associated roughly 17,000 TCR beta sequences with specific HLA alleles at a false discovery rate of 0.05. Because some donors lacked HLA typing at each locus, the association tests relied only on the typed subset. About 17 rarely observed V segments, including chromosome 9 orphons, were excluded from the earlier analysis of 550 to 700 of the donors because counts were too low. Assigning TCR associations to individual alleles was difficult when HLA alleles, especially DR and DQ, strongly co-occurred. A further reported finding was that TCR beta sequences accurately predicted the HLA-A and HLA-B alleles for most subjects in the first cohort. An earlier analysis of approximately 530 of the donors showed that most TCR beta V segments appeared in productive rearrangements either about 87% or about 30% of the time, which broadly matched IMGT annotations. In this cohort, only TCR beta chains were sequenced, and detectable features were limited by the absence of alpha or paired-chain data. According to the authors, the approach could potentially be generalized to other disease states and immunological phenotypes. In vitro tests confirmed that three of the cytomegalovirus-associated TCR beta chains recognize cytomegalovirus antigens. Sequencing depth was assumed to be roughly uniform across donors in the presence/absence analyses, though that assumption may not hold. An association between a missense DCLRE1C variant and V-gene and J-gene trimming of TCR beta chains was found in a later genetic analysis and replicated in an independent cohort. Most CMV-associated TCR beta chains appeared to be HLA-restricted in a later analysis, and the HLA associations seemed to be driven largely by CMV exposure. Compared with the approximately 700-donor mean, donors in an Asian-associated ancestry cluster had fewer N-insertions in productive TCRs, according to a later genetic analysis. Linkage disequilibrium might explain the correlated functional status among segregating V segments, but an unknown experimental factor could not be ruled out. The only immune exposure information available for the cohort was CMV serostatus. According to a later analysis, TCR association rates differed among HLA loci, with DRB1 alleles showing the most associated TCRs and HLA-C alleles showing the fewest. Most TCR sequences were seen in very few donors, while some public TCRs were found in many individuals.

The cohort was made up of about 670 healthy bone marrow donors. At the time of sampling, all cohort members were nominally healthy, though unrecorded immune exposures were likely present. The donor was CMV seronegative and was included in the group of around 320 seronegative cohort members. A peripheral blood sample was provided by each donor, and peripheral blood mononuclear cells were used for TCR beta sequencing. The Qiagen DNeasy Blood Extraction Kit was used to extract genomic DNA from the blood cell samples. The CDR3 starts with the cysteine, ends with the phenylalanine, and has 13 residues. The read is trimmed to its CDR3 DNA, 39 bases read in frame from base 1. Relative to germline, V is 4 bases shorter and J is 2 bases shorter, with 8 bases between their ends. From the germline V gene (reference sequence), CDR1 is WNHNN and CDR2 is SYGVQD. The library was produced with the immunoSEQ multiplex PCR assay. A mixture of 60 forward primers for TCR Vbeta segments and 13 reverse primers for TCR Jbeta segments was used in the multiplex PCR. The CDR3 region of rearranged TCR beta genes was amplified from genomic DNA by a multiplex PCR assay. The amplified TCR beta libraries were sequenced on the Illumina HiSeq System as 87-base-pair reads. Regarding the original processing steps: A later analysis counted about 76 million unique TCR beta chains across the 650 to 800 repertoires, and approximately 11 million of these chains were shared by at least two donors. Raw reads were error-corrected and collapsed into unique sequences with a nearest-neighbor algorithm that merged closely related sequences to remove PCR and sequencing errors. CDR3 sequences were aligned to IMGT reference sequences to assign V, D and J gene segments. For a sequence to be retained, a match of at least six nucleotides to both a V gene segment and a J gene segment was required. Rearrangements were called productive when the CDR3 lacked stop codons and stayed in frame with V and J; all others were non-productive. Following IMGT convention, CDR3 was defined as the stretch from the second conserved V-encoded cysteine to the conserved J-encoded phenylalanine. The earlier analysis of more than 450 of the donors excluded sequences that lacked an unambiguous match to a single V gene segment. In an earlier analysis of a few hundred of the donors, a V segment was called functional when productive rearrangements were above 56.7%, and segregating when the standard deviation between donors exceeded 5%. A statistical classification framework was developed to diagnose cytomegalovirus status using the catalog of TCR beta chain sequences. V and J gene assignment, in a later analysis, came from comparing TCR nucleotide sequences with IMGT/GENE-DB human TR gene sequences. Using the TCRdist pipeline, a later analysis assigned CDR3 sequences along with most-parsimonious VDJ recombination scenarios. A later analysis defined each TCR beta chain by its CDR3 amino acid sequence plus V-gene family, and excluded reads lacking a unique V-gene family. As a way to deal with suspected cross-contamination and a sequencing artifact, a later analysis dropped 500 to 700 nucleotide sequences that were highly shared and had low generation probability. For each public chain, a later analysis derived a clonal expansion index from normalized ranks of inferred template counts within each repertoire. In a later analysis, generation probabilities were computed with a VDJ recombination model fitted to out-of-frame rearrangements, and the resulting probabilities were checked against IGoR. Hypergeometric tests were used in a later analysis to score TCR-TCR, TCR-HLA and TCR-CMV co-occurrence, with a repertoire-size bias correction applied to the TCR pairs. To estimate false discovery rates, a later analysis permuted the HLA or CMV assignments 20 times. A later analysis grouped co-occurring TCRs with DBSCAN, adding TCRdist sequence similarity when clustering within HLA-allele-positive subsets. Repertoires with fewer than 30,000 or more than 120,000 public chains were left out of co-occurrence clustering, as were five repertoires with anomalous nucleotide sharing. TCRdb stores this immuneACCESS table with in-frame sequences only. Part of the clones is absent; in the studies checked, under half of the shortfall reflects unresolved V genes, and no reason is known for the rest. V, J and clone size are those of that table, while D and trimming were read from the DNA. The sample table lists some 110,000 clones, around 72% of them with a count of one. The ten top clones hold about 5.3% of the sample.

About this clone itself: Its antigen remains unidentified. No base-level quality is on record; no much larger clone is a single base apart.

This sequence originates from a male donor in good health and CMV-seronegative. The rearrangement combines TRBV10-1 with TRBJ1-1, and perhaps TRBD1 as D gene, on 5 matching bases. Sample: PBMCs. The DNA is as follows: TGCGCCAGCAGTGGGGGCCAAAACACTGAAGCTTTCTTT. Translation gives CASSGGQNTEAFF.